The clone carrying this T cell receptor (beta chain) was found a few times. Antigen specificity is unknown. cDNA molecules, individually, were tagged with unique molecular identifiers. Each CDR3 protein is one row after TCRdb ran MiXCR on the 5' RACE reads. The table lists tens of thousands of distinct CDR3 sequences, over 9.5% of them singletons, with approximately 8% in the top ten. The sample comes from a study of early T cells in non-severe SARS-CoV-2 infection. Study-wide context: From unsorted whole blood, bulk RNA was sequenced, and the chains remained unpaired.

Study-wide results and caveats: Lookups in VDJdb leaned toward anti-spike CD8 responses and missed private and CD4 specificities.

Trimming cost V 4 bases and J 0 bases, with 17 bases left between them. Germline V gene lookup returns CDR1 KGHDR and CDR2 SFDVKD. CDR3 length: 17 residues. The V call is TRBV24-1, the J call TRBJ2-5; no firm D call. The source is an adult who was a healthcare worker with PCR-confirmed SARS-CoV-2 infection or an uninfected control (not recorded which). The specimen comprised whole blood, sampled at baseline. The CDR3 here is CATSDPGRAIHQETQYF. CDR3 DNA sequence: TGTGCCACCAGTGACCCCGGACGGGCGATACACCAAGAGACCCAGTACTTC.